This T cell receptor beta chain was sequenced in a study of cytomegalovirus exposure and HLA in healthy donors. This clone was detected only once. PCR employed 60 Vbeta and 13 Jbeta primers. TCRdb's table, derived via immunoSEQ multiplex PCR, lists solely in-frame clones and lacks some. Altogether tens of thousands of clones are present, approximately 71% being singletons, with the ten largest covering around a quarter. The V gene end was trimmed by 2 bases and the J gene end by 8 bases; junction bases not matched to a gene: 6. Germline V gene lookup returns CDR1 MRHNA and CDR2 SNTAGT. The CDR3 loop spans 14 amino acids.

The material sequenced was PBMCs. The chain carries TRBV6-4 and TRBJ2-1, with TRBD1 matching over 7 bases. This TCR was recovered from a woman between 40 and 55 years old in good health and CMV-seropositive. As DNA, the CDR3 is TGTGCCAGCAGTGACAGGGGGCCGGGCGATGAGCAGTTCTTC. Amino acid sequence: CASSDRGPGDEQFF.